The entry below gives a single T cell receptor beta chain sequence along with its context. What it binds is unknown. The PCR contained 60 Vbeta and 13 Jbeta primers. Generated by immunoSEQ multiplex PCR, the TCRdb table keeps only in-frame clones and is missing some. The sample's table shows approximately 150,000 clones. The CDR3 covers 14 residues. V trimming: 5 bases; J trimming: 1 base; junction bases outside the gene matches: 5. CDR1 and CDR2 (germline): LNHDA, SQIVND (reference sequence). The data originate from a study of cytomegalovirus exposure and HLA in healthy donors. Findings and caveats of the study: Productive status was seen about 87% or about 30% of the time for most TCR beta V segments in an earlier analysis.

The source is a male donor in good health and CMV-seronegative. V and J are TRBV19 and TRBJ2-7, with 7 bases identical to TRBD2. The material sequenced was PBMCs. The CDR3 sequence is CASSFGLVSYEQYF. DNA for the CDR3: TGTGCCAGTAGTTTCGGACTAGTATCCTACGAGCAGTACTTC. Based on the CDR3 plus reference TRBV19 and TRBJ2-7, the full variable domain is DGGITQSPKYLFRKEGQNVTLSCEQNLNHDAMYWYRQDPGQGLRLIYYSQIVNDFQKGDIAEGYSVSREKKESFPLTVTSAQKNPTAFYLCASSFGLVSYEQYFGPGTRLTVT.